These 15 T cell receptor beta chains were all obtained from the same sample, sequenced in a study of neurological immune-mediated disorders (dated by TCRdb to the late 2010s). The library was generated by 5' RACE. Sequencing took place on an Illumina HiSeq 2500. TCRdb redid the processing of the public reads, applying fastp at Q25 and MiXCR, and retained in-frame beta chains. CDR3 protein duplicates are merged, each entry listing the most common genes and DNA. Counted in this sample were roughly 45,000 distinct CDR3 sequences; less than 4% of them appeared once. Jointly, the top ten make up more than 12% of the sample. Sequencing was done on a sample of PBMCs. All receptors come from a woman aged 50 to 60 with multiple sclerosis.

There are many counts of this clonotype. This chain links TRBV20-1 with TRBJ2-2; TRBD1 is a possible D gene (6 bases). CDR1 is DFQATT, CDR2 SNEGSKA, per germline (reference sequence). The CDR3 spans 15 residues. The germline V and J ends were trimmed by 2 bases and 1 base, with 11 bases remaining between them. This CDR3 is CSARRATGNTGELFF. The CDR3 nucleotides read TGCAGTGCTAGACGAGCGACAGGGAACACCGGGGAGCTGTTTTTT.

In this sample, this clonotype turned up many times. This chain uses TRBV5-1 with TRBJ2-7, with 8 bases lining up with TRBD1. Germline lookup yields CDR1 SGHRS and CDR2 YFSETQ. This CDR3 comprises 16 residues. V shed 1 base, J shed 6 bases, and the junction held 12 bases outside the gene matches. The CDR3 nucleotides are TGCGCCAGCAGCTTGAACCCTGACAGGGGAAGGAGCGAGCAGTACTTC. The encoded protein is CASSLNPDRGRSEQYF. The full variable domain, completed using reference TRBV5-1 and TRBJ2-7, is KAGVTQTPRYLIKTRGQQVTLSCSPISGHRSVSWYQQTPGQGLQFLFEYFSETQRNKGNFPGRFSGRQFSNSRSEMNVSTLELGDSALYLCASSLNPDRGRSEQYFGPGTRLTVT.

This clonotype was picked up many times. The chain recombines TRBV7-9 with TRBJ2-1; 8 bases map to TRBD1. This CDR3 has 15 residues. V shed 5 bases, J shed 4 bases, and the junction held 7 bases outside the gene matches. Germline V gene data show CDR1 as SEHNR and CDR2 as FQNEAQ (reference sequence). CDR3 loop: CASSLGQGRYNEQFF. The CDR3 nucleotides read TGTGCCAGCAGCCTCGGACAGGGACGGTACAATGAGCAGTTCTTC.

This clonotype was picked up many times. This CDR3 reads CASSFGSGANVLTF. The CDR3 bases are TGTGCCAGCAGCTTTGGGAGTGGGGCCAACGTCCTGACTTTC. This chain links TRBV5-5 with TRBJ2-6, with D perhaps TRBD2 (5 bases). V dropped 2 bases and J dropped 3 bases, with 6 bases sitting between them. Germline CDR1 SGHKS, CDR2 YYEKEE (reference sequence). This CDR3 spans 14 amino acids.

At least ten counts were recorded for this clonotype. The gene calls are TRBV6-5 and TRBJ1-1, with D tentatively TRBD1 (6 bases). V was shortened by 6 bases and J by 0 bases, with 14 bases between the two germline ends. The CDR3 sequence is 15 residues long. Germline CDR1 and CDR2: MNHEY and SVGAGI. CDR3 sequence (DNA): TGTGCCAGCAGCAACGGACAGACCATGAACACTGAAGCTTTCTTT. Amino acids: CASSNGQTMNTEAFF.

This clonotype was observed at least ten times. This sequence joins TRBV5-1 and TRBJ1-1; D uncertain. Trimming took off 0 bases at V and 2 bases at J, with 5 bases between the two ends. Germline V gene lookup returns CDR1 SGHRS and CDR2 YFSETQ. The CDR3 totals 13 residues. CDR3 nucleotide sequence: TGCGCCAGCAGCTTGGAGGTAAACACTGAAGCTTTCTTT. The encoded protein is CASSLEVNTEAFF. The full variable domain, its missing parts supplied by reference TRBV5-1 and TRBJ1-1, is KAGVTQTPRYLIKTRGQQVTLSCSPISGHRSVSWYQQTPGQGLQFLFEYFSETQRNKGNFPGRFSGRQFSNSRSEMNVSTLELGDSALYLCASSLEVNTEAFFGQGTRLTVV.

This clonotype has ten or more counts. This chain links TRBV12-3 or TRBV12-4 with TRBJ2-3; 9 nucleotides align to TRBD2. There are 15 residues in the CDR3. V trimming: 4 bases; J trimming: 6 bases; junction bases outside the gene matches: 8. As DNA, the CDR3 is TGTGCCAGCAGTTCCAGCGGGAGGAAGAGGGATACGCAGTATTTT. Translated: CASSSSGRKRDTQYF.

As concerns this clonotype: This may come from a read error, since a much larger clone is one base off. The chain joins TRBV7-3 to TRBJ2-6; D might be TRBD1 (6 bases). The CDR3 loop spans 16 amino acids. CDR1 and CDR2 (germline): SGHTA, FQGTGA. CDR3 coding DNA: TGTGCCAGCAGCTTAGCCGGACAGTCTGGGACCAACGTCCTGACTTTC. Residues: CASSLAGQSGTNVLTF. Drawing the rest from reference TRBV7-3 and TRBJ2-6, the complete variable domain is GAGVSQTPSNKVTEKGKYVELRCDPISGHTALYWYRQSLGQGPEFLIYFQGTGAADDSGLPNDRFFAVRPEGSVSTLKIQRTERGDSAVYLCASSLAGQSGTNVLTFGAGSRLTVL.

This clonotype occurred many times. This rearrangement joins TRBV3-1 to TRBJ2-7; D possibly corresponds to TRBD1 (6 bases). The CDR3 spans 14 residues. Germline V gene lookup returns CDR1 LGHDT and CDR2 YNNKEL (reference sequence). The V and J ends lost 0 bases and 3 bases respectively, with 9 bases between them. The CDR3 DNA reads TGTGCCAGCAGCCAAGACTCAGGGGACTACGAGCAGTACTTC. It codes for CASSQDSGDYEQYF.

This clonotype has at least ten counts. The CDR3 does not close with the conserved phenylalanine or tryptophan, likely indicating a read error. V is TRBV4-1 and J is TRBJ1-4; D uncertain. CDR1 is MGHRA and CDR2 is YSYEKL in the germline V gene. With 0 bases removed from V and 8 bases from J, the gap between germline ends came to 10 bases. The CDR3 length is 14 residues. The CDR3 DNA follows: TGCGCCAGCAGCCAAGAGAACGAGGAGGAAAAACTGTTTAAT. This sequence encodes CASSQENEEEKLFN.

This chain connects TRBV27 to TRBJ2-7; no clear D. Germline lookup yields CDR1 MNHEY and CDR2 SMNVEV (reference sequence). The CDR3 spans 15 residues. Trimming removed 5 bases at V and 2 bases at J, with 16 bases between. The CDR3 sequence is CASSTTRSVPYEQYF. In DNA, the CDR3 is TGTGCCAGCAGTACAACCAGGTCCGTGCCCTACGAGCAGTACTTC.

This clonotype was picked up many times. The CDR3 protein is CSAPSGRAYNEQFF. DNA of the CDR3: TGCAGTGCACCGAGCGGGAGGGCATACAATGAGCAGTTCTTC. This chain links TRBV20-1 with TRBJ2-1; 10 bases line up with TRBD2. With 6 bases clipped from V and 4 bases from J, the junction kept 6 bases outside the gene matches. The CDR3 is made up of 14 amino acids. CDR1 is DFQATT and CDR2 is SNEGSKA in the germline V gene (reference sequence).

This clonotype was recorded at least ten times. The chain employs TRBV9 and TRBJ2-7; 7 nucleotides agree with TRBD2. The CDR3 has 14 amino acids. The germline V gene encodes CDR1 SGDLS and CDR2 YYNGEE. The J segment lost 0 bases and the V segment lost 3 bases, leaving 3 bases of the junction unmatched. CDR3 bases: TGTGCCAGCAGCGCCCGACTAGCCTCCTACGAGCAGTACTTC. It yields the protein CASSARLASYEQYF.

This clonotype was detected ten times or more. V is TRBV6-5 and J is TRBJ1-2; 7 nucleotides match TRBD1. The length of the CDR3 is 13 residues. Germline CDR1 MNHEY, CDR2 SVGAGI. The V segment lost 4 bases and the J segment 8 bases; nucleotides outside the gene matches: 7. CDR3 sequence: CASSSTGFGGYTF. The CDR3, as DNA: TGTGCCAGCAGTTCGACAGGGTTTGGAGGCTACACCTTC.

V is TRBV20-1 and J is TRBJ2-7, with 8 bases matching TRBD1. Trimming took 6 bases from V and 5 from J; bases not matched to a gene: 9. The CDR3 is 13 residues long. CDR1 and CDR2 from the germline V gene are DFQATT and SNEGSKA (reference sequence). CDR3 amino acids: CSAVRQGSDEQYF. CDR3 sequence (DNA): TGCAGTGCCGTCAGACAGGGGAGTGACGAGCAGTACTTC.